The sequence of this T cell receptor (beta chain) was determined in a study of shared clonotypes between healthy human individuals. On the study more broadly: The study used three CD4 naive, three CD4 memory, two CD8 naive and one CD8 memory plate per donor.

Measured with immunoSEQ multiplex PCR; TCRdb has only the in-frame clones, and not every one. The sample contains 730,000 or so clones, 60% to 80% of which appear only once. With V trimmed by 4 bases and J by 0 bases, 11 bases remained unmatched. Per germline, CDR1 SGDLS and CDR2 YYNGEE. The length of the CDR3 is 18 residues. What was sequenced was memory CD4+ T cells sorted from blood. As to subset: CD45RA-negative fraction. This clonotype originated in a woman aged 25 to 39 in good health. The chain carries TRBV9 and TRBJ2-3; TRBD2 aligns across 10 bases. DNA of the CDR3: TGTGCCAGCAGCCCTCCAAGCGGGAGGGGGTTTAGCACAGATACGCAGTATTTT. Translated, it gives CASSPPSGRGFSTDTQYF.